This T cell receptor beta chain appears in the sequencing data of a study of CD8+CD57+ T cells in acquired aplastic anemia. This clonotype showed up many times. CDR3 and TCR beta VDJ profiling relied on genomic DNA as the template. TCRdb used MiXCR to reprocess the reads, holding one entry per CDR3 protein. The table includes 150,000 or so distinct CDR3 sequences, roughly 48% detected once. CD8+CD57+ cell expansion had been shown by flow cytometry in patients chosen for sequencing. The CDR3 length is 14 residues. Germline CDR1 is SGHRS and CDR2 is YFSETQ. The V segment lost 2 bases and the J segment 6 bases; nucleotides outside the gene matches: 6.

The receptor comes from a human donor with aplastic anemia. Sequencing was done on a sample of sorted CD4+, CD8+, or CD8+CD57+ T cells (not recorded which) from PBMCs. The chain links TRBV5-1 to TRBJ2-7; 9 bases align to TRBD1. CDR3 residues: CASSLQGQGSEQYF. CDR3 bases: TGCGCCAGCAGCTTACAGGGACAGGGATCCGAGCAGTACTTC. Combining the CDR3 with reference TRBV5-1 and TRBJ2-7 gives the whole variable domain KAGVTQTPRYLIKTRGQQVTLSCSPISGHRSVSWYQQTPGQGLQFLFEYFSETQRNKGNFPGRFSGRQFSNSRSEMNVSTLELGDSALYLCASSLQGQGSEQYFGPGTRLTVT.